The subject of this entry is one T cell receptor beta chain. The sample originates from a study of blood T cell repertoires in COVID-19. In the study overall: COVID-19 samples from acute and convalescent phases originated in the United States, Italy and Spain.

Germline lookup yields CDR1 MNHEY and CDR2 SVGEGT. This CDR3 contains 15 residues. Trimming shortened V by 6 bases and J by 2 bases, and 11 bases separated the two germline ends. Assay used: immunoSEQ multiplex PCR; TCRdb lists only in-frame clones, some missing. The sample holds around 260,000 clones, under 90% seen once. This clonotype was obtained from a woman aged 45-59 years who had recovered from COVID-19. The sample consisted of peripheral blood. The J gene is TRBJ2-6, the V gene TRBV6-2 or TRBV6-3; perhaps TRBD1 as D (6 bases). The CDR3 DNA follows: TGTGCCAGCAGCTCAGGGGTGGCTGGGGCCAACGTCCTGACTTTC. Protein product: CASSSGVAGANVLTF.